A single T cell receptor (beta chain) is shown here with its context. Its antigen is currently unknown. This record belongs to a study of shared clonotypes between healthy human individuals. Study-level background: CD4 naive and CD4 memory each took three plates per donor, while CD8 naive took two and CD8 memory one. General study findings and limits: A generally larger estimated richness was seen in naive subsets than in memory subsets. Deeper or shallower sequencing was expected to change how clonotypes are shared among donors. Several donors shared about 4.8% of their naive CD4 clonotypes.

The assay was immunoSEQ multiplex PCR, and TCRdb's table has in-frame clones only and misses some. The table has 2 million to 2.5 million clones, around 90% seen once. CDR3 size: 17 residues. Trimming left V 1 base short and J 4 bases short, with 17 bases between. In germline, CDR1 is MGHDK, CDR2 SYGVNS. This sequence was found in a man in his late teens or twenties in good health. Some clones in this sample may be carry-over from other donors' samples. This chain uses TRBV25-1 with TRBJ1-3; D not resolved. The sample comprised naive CD4+ T cells from PBMCs. Subset indicated: CD45RA+ positively selected. The CDR3 is CASSESRGSDGGNTIYF. The CDR3 DNA sequence: TGTGCCAGCAGTGAATCGCGTGGATCGGACGGAGGAAACACCATATATTTT.